Each of the 16 T cell receptor beta chains below was sequenced from the same sample in a study of long-term antiretroviral therapy in people with HIV. Version v3.0 of the immunoSEQ assay ran at survey level. The assay was immunoSEQ multiplex PCR, and TCRdb's table has in-frame clones only and misses some. This table has almost 30,000 clones, about 93% appearing once. The sequenced sample was unsorted PBMCs, obtained about 6.5 years after starting antiretroviral therapy. Receptor source: a woman in her forties with HIV.

The rearrangement uses TRBV5-1 and TRBJ2-3, with a possible D match to TRBD2 (6 bases). The length of the CDR3 is 16 residues. Trimming removed 4 bases from V and 5 bases from J, with 20 bases in between. CDR1 and CDR2 (germline): SGHRS, YFSETQ. The CDR3, as DNA: TGCGCCAGCAGCATTGAAATGGGGGGTCCCAAAGATACGCAGTATTTT. It encodes CASSIEMGGPKDTQYF.

Worth noting for this clone: The germline gene is not matched at one end of the junction; a read error may be the cause. This chain connects TRBV7-9 to TRBJ1-1, with 8 bases aligning to TRBD1. This CDR3 has 13 amino acids. CDR1 is SEHNR, CDR2 FQNEAQ, per germline (reference sequence). This CDR3 is CASSKRGQVRRVF. Written as DNA, the CDR3 is TGTGCCAGCAGCAAAAGGGGACAGGTGCGTCGGGTCTTT.

This chain joins TRBV7-8 and TRBJ1-1; D perhaps matches TRBD1 (5 bases). The CDR3 has 15 residues. Germline V lookup: CDR1 SGHVS, CDR2 FQNEAQ. V lost 2 bases and J lost 1, with 11 bases in between. CDR3 DNA sequence: TGTGCCAGCAGCTTACCGGGACGGCAGAACACTGAAGCTTTCTTT. Protein product: CASSLPGRQNTEAFF.

The chain links TRBV2 to TRBJ1-4; possible D gene TRBD1, 6 bases. This CDR3 has 16 residues. Trimming stripped 0 bases from V and 10 bases from J, with 18 bases between. CDR1 is SNHLY and CDR2 is FYNNEI in the germline V gene. DNA of the CDR3: TGTGCCAGCAGTGAAGCTCTGGGGGCCGGATTGGGAAAACTGTTTTTT. Translated: CASSEALGAGLGKLFF.

The rearrangement links TRBV9 to TRBJ2-5; 12 bases map to TRBD2. With V trimmed by 3 bases and J by 0 bases, 3 bases remained unmatched. This CDR3 contains 16 residues. Germline CDR1 SGDLS, CDR2 YYNGEE. In nucleotides, the CDR3 is TGTGCCAGCAGCGCGCTAGCGGGGGGGTACCAAGAGACCCAGTACTTC. It specifies CASSALAGGYQETQYF.

As DNA, the CDR3 is TGTGCCAGCAGCTTGGTACAGGGAAGGCACGAGCAGTACTTC. It yields the protein CASSLVQGRHEQYF. The genes are TRBV5-8 and TRBJ2-7; D is perhaps TRBD1 (6 bases). Germline lookup yields CDR1 SGHTS and CDR2 YDEGEE. V lost 0 bases to trimming and J lost 5 bases, with 12 bases between them. The CDR3 has 14 residues.

The J gene is TRBJ1-1, the V gene TRBV5-1; D remains ambiguous. This CDR3 spans 13 amino acids. The V end lost 4 bases, the J end lost 6 bases, and 13 bases lay between the germline ends. Germline V lookup: CDR1 SGHRS, CDR2 YFSETQ. CDR3 amino acids: CASSTAVGAEAFF. CDR3 DNA sequence: TGCGCCAGCAGCACGGCCGTTGGGGCTGAAGCTTTCTTT.

The rearrangement uses TRBV7-2 and TRBJ2-3; D remains unclear. Trimming pared 1 base from V and 6 bases from J, leaving 11 bases between. The CDR3 loop spans 14 amino acids. Germline CDR1 reads SGHTA; CDR2 reads FQGNSA. The CDR3 DNA sequence: TGTGCCAGCAGCTTAGGAGACTGGGTGGATACGCAGTATTTT. The encoded protein is CASSLGDWVDTQYF.

The chain recombines TRBV4-1 with TRBJ1-2, with D perhaps matching TRBD1 (5 bases). With 0 bases removed from V and 6 bases from J, the gap between germline ends came to 11 bases. There are 14 residues in the CDR3. Germline-derived CDR1 and CDR2 are MGHRA and YSYEKL. This CDR3 reads CASSQDTRDDGYTF. The CDR3 DNA reads as TGCGCCAGCAGCCAAGATACGAGGGACGATGGCTACACCTTC.

The rearrangement joins TRBV4-3 to TRBJ1-2, with 10 positions matching TRBD1. The trim removed 0 bases at V and 4 bases at J, leaving 5 bases unmatched. The CDR3 extends over 16 amino acids. Germline CDR1 and CDR2: LGHNA and YSLEER. The CDR3, as DNA: TGCGCCAGCAGCCAAGAAACCGGGACAGGGGTCTATGGCTACACCTTC. Translated: CASSQETGTGVYGYTF.

This chain connects TRBV19 to TRBJ1-1; 12 bases align to TRBD1. CDR1 is LNHDA and CDR2 is SQIVND in the germline V gene (reference sequence). J lost 6 bases, V lost 5 bases, and 1 base had no gene match. The CDR3 sequence is 13 residues long. CDR3 in DNA: TGTGCCAGTAGTGGGACAGGGGGCCCTGAAGCTTTCTTT. Encoded protein: CASSGTGGPEAFF.

The chain is built from TRBV5-1 and TRBJ1-1; 7 bases fit TRBD1. CDR1 is SGHRS and CDR2 is YFSETQ in the germline V gene. V was pared by 0 bases and J by 1 base, with 15 bases of the junction left unmatched. There are 19 residues in the CDR3. CDR3 amino acids: CASSLALPQTGARNTEAFF. The CDR3 nucleotides read TGCGCCAGCAGCTTGGCCCTACCGCAAACAGGGGCTAGGAACACTGAAGCTTTCTTT.

V usage is TRBV27 and J usage is TRBJ1-2, with 7 bases fitting TRBD1. After removal of 6 bases from V and 5 bases from J, the junction contained 12 bases not matched to a gene. CDR1 is MNHEY, CDR2 SMNVEV, per germline (reference sequence). CDR3 size: 15 residues. The CDR3 nucleotides read TGTGCCAGCAGCCTCCAACAGGGGCTCCTATATGGCTACACCTTC. This gives the protein CASSLQQGLLYGYTF.

The rearrangement links TRBV30 to TRBJ1-2, with a tentative D call TRBD1 (5 bases). CDR1 is GTSNPN and CDR2 is SVGIG in the germline V gene (reference sequence). CDR3 size: 12 residues. V gave up 0 bases and J gave up 6 bases, with 8 bases separating them. CDR3 loop: CAWSVGADGYTF. CDR3 in DNA: TGTGCCTGGAGTGTAGGGGCGGATGGCTACACCTTC. Complete variable domain (other parts from reference TRBV30 and TRBJ1-2): SQTIHQWPATLVQPVGSPLSLECTVEGTSNPNLYWYRQAAGRGLQLLFYSVGIGQISSEVPQNLSASRPQDRQFILSSKKLLLSDSGFYLCAWSVGADGYTFGSGTRLTVV.

The V call is TRBV7-2, the J call TRBJ2-3, with 9 bases identical to TRBD2. J was trimmed by 5 bases and V by 3 bases; bases with no gene match: 9. Germline V lookup: CDR1 SGHTA, CDR2 FQGNSA. This CDR3 is 16 amino acids long. The CDR3: CASSFRRASGEDTQYF. The CDR3 DNA sequence: TGTGCCAGCAGCTTCCGGCGGGCTAGCGGGGAAGATACGCAGTATTTT.

The V call is TRBV18, the J call TRBJ1-2; 11 bases are a match to TRBD1. Germline V CDR1 and CDR2: KGHSH, LQKENI. The trim removed 2 bases at V and 8 bases at J, leaving 4 bases unmatched. The length of the CDR3 is 14 residues. The CDR3 DNA reads as TGTGCCAGCTCACCAGGGACAGGGGGGATCGGCTACACCTTC. Translation gives CASSPGTGGIGYTF.